This T cell receptor beta chain was obtained from a study of blood T cell repertoires in COVID-19. Overall study: Researchers got acute and convalescent COVID-19 samples from the United States, Italy and Spain.

The germline V gene encodes CDR1 SGHRS and CDR2 YFSETQ. This CDR3 has 15 amino acids. Trimming cost V 2 bases and J 1 base, with 12 bases left between them. The age range of participants was about 18 to 100 years, with residence in about 25 US areas. Cohorts were assigned according to the clinical history that participants reported. Before being deemed recovered, Cohort 3 donors had two negative PCRs, clearance, or symptom resolution. Profiling relied on immunoSEQ multiplex PCR, and the TCRdb table lists in-frame clones only, not all of them. The sample has 200,000 or so clones; roughly nine tenths are singletons.

The TCR sequence derives from a woman aged 18-35 years who had recovered from COVID-19. Sequencing was performed on PBMCs or T cells enriched from blood (not recorded which). The V and J genes are TRBV5-1 and TRBJ2-5, with D maybe TRBD1 (5 bases). The CDR3 spells CASSFPTAVQETQYF. The CDR3 nucleotides are TGCGCCAGCAGCTTTCCGACAGCAGTCCAAGAGACCCAGTACTTC.